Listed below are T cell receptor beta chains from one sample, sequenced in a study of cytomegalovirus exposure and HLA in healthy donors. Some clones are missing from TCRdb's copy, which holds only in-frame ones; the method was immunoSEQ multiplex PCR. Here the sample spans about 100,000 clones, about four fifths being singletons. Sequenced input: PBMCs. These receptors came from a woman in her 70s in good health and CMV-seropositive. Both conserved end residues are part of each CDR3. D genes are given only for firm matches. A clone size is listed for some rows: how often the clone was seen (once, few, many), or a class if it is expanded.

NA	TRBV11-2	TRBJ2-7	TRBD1	TGTGCCAGCAGCTTGAGGACAGGGGAAACCTACGAGCAGTACTTC	CASSLRTGETYEQYF
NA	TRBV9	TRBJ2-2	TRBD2	TGTGCCAGCAGCGTGGGGGGGGATCCCGGGGAGCTGTTTTTT	CASSVGGDPGELFF
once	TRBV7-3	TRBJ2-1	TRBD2	TGTGCCAGCAGCTTATTAGCGGGTTCCTACAATGAGCAGTTCTTC	CASSLLAGSYNEQFF
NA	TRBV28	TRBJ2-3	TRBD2	TGTGCCAGCGGAACCGGGACTAGCGGGAGGATCATAGATACGCAGTATTTT	CASGTGTSGRIIDTQYF
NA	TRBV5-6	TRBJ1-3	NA	TGTGCCAGCAGCCTGGTTGAGTTTGGAAACACCATATATTTT	CASSLVEFGNTIYF
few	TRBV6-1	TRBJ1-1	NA	TGTGCCAGTCAGACCAAGGGAGACACTGAAGCTTTCTTT	CASQTKGDTEAFF
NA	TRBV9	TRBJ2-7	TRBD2	TGTGCCAGCAGCAGACTAGCGAATGGCGTATACGAGCAGTACTTC	CASSRLANGVYEQYF
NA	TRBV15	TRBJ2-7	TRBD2	TGTGCCACCAGCAGAGATCGTGAAGCGGGAGCCTACGAGCAGTACTTC	CATSRDREAGAYEQYF
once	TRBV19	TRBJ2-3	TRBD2	TGTGCCAGTACCCAGACTAGCGGGACTACAGATACGCAGTATTTT	CASTQTSGTTDTQYF
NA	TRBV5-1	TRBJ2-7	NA	TGCGCCAGCAGCTACGGGACTGCAGTTTACGAGCAGTACTTC	CASSYGTAVYEQYF
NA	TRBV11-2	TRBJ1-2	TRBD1	TGTGCCAGCAGCTTAGGGGGGACAGGGATAAATGGCTACACCTTC	CASSLGGTGINGYTF
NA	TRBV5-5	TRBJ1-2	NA	TGTGCCAGCAGCCGGCGGGTAGTAAACGGTCCCAACTATGGCTACACCTTC	CASSRRVVNGPNYGYTF
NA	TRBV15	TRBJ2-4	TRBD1	TGTGCCACCAGCAGAGATTATGGGACAGATAACATTCAGTACTTC	CATSRDYGTDNIQYF
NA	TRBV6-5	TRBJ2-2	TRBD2	TGTGCCAGCACCCACCCGGGGGGCACCGGGGAGCTGTTTTTT	CASTHPGGTGELFF
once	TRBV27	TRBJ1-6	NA	TGTGCCAGCAGTTGGGCTTATAATTCACCCCTCCACTTT	CASSWAYNSPLHF
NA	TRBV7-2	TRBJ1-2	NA	TGTGCCAGCAGCCGCGGGGGGCAGGGAGGGAAGGGCTACACCTTC	CASSRGGQGGKGYTF
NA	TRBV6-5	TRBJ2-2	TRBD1	TGTGCCAGCAGTTACAAAAAACAGGGGAGAACCGGGGAGCTGTTTTTT	CASSYKKQGRTGELFF
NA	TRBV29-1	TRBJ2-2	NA	TGCAGCGTTGCCTTCCGACATAAGAACACCGGGGAGCTGTTTTTT	CSVAFRHKNTGELFF
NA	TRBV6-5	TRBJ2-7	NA	TGTGCCAGCAGTTACTCGTCCACAGGGAAGACCTACGAGCAGTACTTC	CASSYSSTGKTYEQYF
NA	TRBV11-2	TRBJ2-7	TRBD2	TGTGCCAGCAGCTTTCTAGCGGGAGTATACGAGCAGTACTTC	CASSFLAGVYEQYF
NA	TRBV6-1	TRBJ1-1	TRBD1	TGTGCCACGGGACAGAAAATGAACACTGAAGCTTTCTTT	CATGQKMNTEAFF
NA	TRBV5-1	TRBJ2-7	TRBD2	TGCGCCAGCAGCCCCGGACTAGCCTCTTACGAGCAGTACTTC	CASSPGLASYEQYF
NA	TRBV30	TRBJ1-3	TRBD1	TGTGCCTGGGAGACAGGGAGAAACACCATATATTTT	CAWETGRNTIYF
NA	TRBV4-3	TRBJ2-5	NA	TGCGCCAGCAGCCAAGATGGGGCAGGGTACCAAGAGACCCAGTACTTC	CASSQDGAGYQETQYF
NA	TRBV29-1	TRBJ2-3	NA	TGCAGCGTTGAGGTCTATTCTTTTAGCACAGATACGCAGTATTTT	CSVEVYSFSTDTQYF
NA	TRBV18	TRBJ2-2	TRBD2	TGTGCCAGCTCACTAGCGGGAGATACCGGGGAGCTGTTTTTT	CASSLAGDTGELFF
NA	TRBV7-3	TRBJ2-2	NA	TGTGCCAGCAGCTTATTTACGGGACAAAACACCGGGGAGCTGTTTTTT	CASSLFTGQNTGELFF
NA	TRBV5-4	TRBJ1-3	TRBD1	TGTGCCAGCAGACCTGACAGGGTCTCTGGAAACACCATATATTTT	CASRPDRVSGNTIYF
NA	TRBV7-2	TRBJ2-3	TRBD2	TGTGCCAGCAGCTTGGAGAAGAGCGGGAAACGCACAGATACGCAGTATTTT	CASSLEKSGKRTDTQYF
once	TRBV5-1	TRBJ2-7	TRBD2	TGCGCCAGCAGCTTAAGCGGGAGGGCCGCCTACGAGCAGTACTTC	CASSLSGRAAYEQYF
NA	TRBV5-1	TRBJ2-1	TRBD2	TGCGCCAGCAGCCCGGGACTAGCGGGAGTTTATGACATAGGGTTCTTC	CASSPGLAGVYDIGFF
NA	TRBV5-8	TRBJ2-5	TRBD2	TGTGCCAGCGCGACGGGGGGGATGATGGAGACCCAGTACTTC	CASATGGMMETQYF
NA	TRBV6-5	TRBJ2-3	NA	TGTGCCAGCAGGTCTAGCACAGATACGCAGTATTTT	CASRSSTDTQYF
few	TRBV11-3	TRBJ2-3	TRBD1	TGTGCCAGCAGCGGGACAGGGGGTTACACAGATACGCAGTATTTT	CASSGTGGYTDTQYF
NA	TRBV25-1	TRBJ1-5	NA	TGTGCCAGCAGTAGAACAGACGGTCAGCCCCAGCATTTT	CASSRTDGQPQHF
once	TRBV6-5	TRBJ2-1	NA	TGTGCCAGCAGTTCCTCCCCGGTAAGCTCCTACAATGAGCAGTTCTTC	CASSSSPVSSYNEQFF
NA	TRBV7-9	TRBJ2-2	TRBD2	TGTGCCAGCAGCTTTTGGACTAGCGGAACCGGGGAGCTGTTTTTT	CASSFWTSGTGELFF
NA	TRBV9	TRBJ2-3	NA	TGTGCCAGCAGCGCGGAAGCCAACGGGCGGGCAGATACGCAGTATTTT	CASSAEANGRADTQYF
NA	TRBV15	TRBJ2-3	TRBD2	TGTGCCACCAGCAGGCGTAGCGGGGAGGATACAGATACGCAGTATTTT	CATSRRSGEDTDTQYF
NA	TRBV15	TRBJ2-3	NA	TGTGCCACCAGCAGAGCGGAGGTGGGCACAGATACGCAGTATTTT	CATSRAEVGTDTQYF
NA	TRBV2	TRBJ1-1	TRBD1	TGTGCCAGCAGGTACAGGGGATTGAACACTGAAGCTTTCTTT	CASRYRGLNTEAFF
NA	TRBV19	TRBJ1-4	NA	TGTGCCAGTAGTACCCAGGGGCGGGAGTATGAAAAACTGTTTTTT	CASSTQGREYEKLFF
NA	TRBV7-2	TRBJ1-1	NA	TGTGCCAGCAGCTCCTACCTCCAGGGGAACACTGAAGCTTTCTTT	CASSSYLQGNTEAFF
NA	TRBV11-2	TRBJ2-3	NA	TGTGCCAGCAGCGTCGGACACCCCACAGATACGCAGTATTTT	CASSVGHPTDTQYF
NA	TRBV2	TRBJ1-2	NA	TGTGCCAGCAGTGTTACAGGACGAGCTAACTATGGCTACACCTTC	CASSVTGRANYGYTF
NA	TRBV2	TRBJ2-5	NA	TGTGCCAGCATAGGGAACGAGGGAGAGACCCAGTACTTC	CASIGNEGETQYF
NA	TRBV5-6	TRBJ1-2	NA	TGTGCCAGCAGCTCTGGACAGAACTATGGCTACACCTTC	CASSSGQNYGYTF
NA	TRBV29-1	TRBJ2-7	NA	TGCAGCGTTGAAAAGGACAGGAGGGACGAGCAGTACTTC	CSVEKDRRDEQYF
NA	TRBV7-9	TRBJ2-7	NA	TGTGCCAGCAGCCCAGTTTCGTACGAGCAGTACTTC	CASSPVSYEQYF
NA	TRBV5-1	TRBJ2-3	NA	TGCGCCAGCAGCTTCCTTGACAAACGACTACAACTCACAGATACGCAGTATTTT	CASSFLDKRLQLTDTQYF
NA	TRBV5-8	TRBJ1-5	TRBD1	TGTGCCAGCAGCCCTCACAGGGGGGTTCAGCCCCAGCATTTT	CASSPHRGVQPQHF
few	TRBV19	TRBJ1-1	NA	TGTGCCAGTAGTGGGCCGGGACTGATGAACACTGAAGCTTTCTTT	CASSGPGLMNTEAFF
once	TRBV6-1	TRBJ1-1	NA	TGTGCCAGCAGCCTCAGGGTTCTCGCTGAAGCTTTCTTT	CASSLRVLAEAFF
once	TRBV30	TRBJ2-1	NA	TGTGCCTGGAGCCGTGGAGGGACAGTTGGCAATGAGCAGTTCTTC	CAWSRGGTVGNEQFF
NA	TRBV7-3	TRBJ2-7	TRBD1	TGTGCCAGCAGCTCTGGGACAGGGGCCCTATACGAGCAGTACTTC	CASSSGTGALYEQYF
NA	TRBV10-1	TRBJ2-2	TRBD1	TGCGCCAGCAGCCGGGACAGGGTAAACACCGGGGAGCTGTTTTTT	CASSRDRVNTGELFF
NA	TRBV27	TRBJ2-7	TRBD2	TGTGCCAGCAGTTTACGGGTCTTTAGTAGCGGGAGCGCCTACGAGCAGTACTTC	CASSLRVFSSGSAYEQYF